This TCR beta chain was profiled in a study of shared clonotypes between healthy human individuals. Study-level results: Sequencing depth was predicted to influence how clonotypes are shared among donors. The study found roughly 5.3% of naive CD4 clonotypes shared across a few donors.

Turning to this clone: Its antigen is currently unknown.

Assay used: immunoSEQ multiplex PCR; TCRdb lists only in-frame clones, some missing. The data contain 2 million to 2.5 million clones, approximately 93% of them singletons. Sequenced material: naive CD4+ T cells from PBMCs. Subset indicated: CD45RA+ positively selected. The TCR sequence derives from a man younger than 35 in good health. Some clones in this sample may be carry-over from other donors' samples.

Written as DNA, the CDR3 is TGTGCCAGTAGTTTGGACTTCTCAGATACGCAGTATTTT. Encoded protein: CASSLDFSDTQYF. J is TRBJ2-3 and V is TRBV19, with D maybe TRBD2 (5 bases). Deletions cut 5 bases from V and 4 bases from J, with 10 bases between. In germline, CDR1 is LNHDA, CDR2 SQIVND (reference sequence). This CDR3 region has 13 residues.